This T cell receptor beta chain originates from a study of T cell clonality in common variable immunodeficiency. V shed 2 bases, J shed 5 bases, and the junction held 19 bases outside the gene matches. Germline values: CDR1 KGHSH, CDR2 LQKENI. The CDR3 covers 20 residues. This clone has a count of ten or more. Its antigen is unknown. The CDR3 goes on 3 residues after the read ends, and that part is filled in from the germline J gene. Libraries were prepared by immunoSEQ multiplex PCR; TCRdb keeps only in-frame clonotypes and omits some of them. The profile covers 30,000 to 40,000 clones, none occurring a single time. Study observations and caveats: TCRbeta clonality was increased in CVID versus healthy controls. The cause of increased CVID clonality remains unclear without subpopulation sequencing. Common variable immunodeficiency TCR beta sequences reportedly had fewer deletions and N-nucleotide insertions.

The chain recombines TRBV18 with TRBJ2-3, with 10 bases fitting TRBD2. The clonotype comes from a person aged 18-70 years in good health. Specimen: peripheral blood mononuclear cells. CDR3: CASSPKSLAGVLSHVDTQYF. CDR3 DNA, as far as it was read: TGTGCCAGCTCACCAAAGTCCCTAGCGGGAGTGCTTTCACACGTAGATACG.